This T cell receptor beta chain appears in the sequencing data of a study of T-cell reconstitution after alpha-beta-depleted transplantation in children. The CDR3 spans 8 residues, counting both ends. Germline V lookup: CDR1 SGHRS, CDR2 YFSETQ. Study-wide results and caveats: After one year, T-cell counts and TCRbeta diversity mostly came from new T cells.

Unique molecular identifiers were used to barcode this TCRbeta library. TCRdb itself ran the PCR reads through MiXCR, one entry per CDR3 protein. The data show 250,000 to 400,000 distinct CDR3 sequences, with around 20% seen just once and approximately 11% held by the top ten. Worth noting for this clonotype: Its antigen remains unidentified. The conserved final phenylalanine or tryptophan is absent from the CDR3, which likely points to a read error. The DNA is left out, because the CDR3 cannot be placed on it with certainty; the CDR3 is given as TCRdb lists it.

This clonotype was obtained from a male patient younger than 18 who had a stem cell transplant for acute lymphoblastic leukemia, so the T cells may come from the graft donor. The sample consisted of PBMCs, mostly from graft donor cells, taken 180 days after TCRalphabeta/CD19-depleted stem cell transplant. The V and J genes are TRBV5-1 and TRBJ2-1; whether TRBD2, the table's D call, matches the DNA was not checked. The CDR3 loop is CASSTTSD.